One T cell receptor beta chain is described in this entry. The antigen is not known. This specimen comes from a study of cytomegalovirus exposure and HLA in healthy donors. At the level of the study: The platform used for the 120 validation repertoires matched that of the 650 to 750 first-cohort repertoires, a later analysis reported.

Donors came from a validation cohort of 90 to 150 subjects, distinct from the first 666-subject cohort. The data were produced by immunoSEQ multiplex PCR, yet TCRdb's version contains in-frame clones alone and is incomplete. This sample yields some 68,000 clones, of which approximately 94% are seen a single time; roughly 1.4% belongs to the top ten. General study results and limits: Researchers counted approximately 160 TCR beta chains as cytomegalovirus-associated. Subsequent analysis revealed that first-cohort TCR clusters tended to co-occur in the roughly 120 validation repertoires.

The CDR3 extends over 13 amino acids. Trimming shortened V by 4 bases and J by 6 bases, and 13 bases separated the two germline ends. CDR1 and CDR2 from the germline V gene are SGHKS and YYEKEE (reference sequence). What was sequenced was PBMCs. The origin of this receptor is a man aged 18 to 29 in good health and CMV-seropositive. The genes are TRBV5-5 and TRBJ1-2; tentative D call: TRBD1 (6 bases). The CDR3 nucleotides read TGTGCCAGCAGCCCGGCAGGGGACAATGGCTACACCTTC. Its translation is CASSPAGDNGYTF.